These 29 T cell receptor beta chains originate from one sample sequenced in a study of regulatory T cells in long-lasting Graves disease. Time point reported: newly diagnosed GD, antithyroid drugs for less than 3 months. Generation of the TCR library employed RNA extracted from PBMCs. Through Arm-PCR of CDR3 regions and iRepertoire HTBI primers, TCR beta libraries were built. TCRdb recomputed calls from the multiplex PCR reads with MiXCR, one row per CDR3 protein. The sample consists of roughly 320,000 distinct CDR3 sequences, 15% to 20% of them appearing once. This sample also appeared in a second study, on T cells in Graves' hyperthyroidism and ophthalmopathy.

Material: peripheral blood mononuclear cells (PBMCs), obtained at new diagnosis, from a patient treated with antithyroid drugs. These receptor sequences come from a man aged 35 to 55 with Graves disease.

The CDR3 sequence: CASRLLAGGEGTDTQYF. CDR3 nucleotide sequence: TGTGCCAGCAGGCTACTAGCGGGGGGAGAGGGCACAGATACGCAGTATTTT. The rearrangement links TRBV27 to TRBJ2-3; 12 bases match TRBD2. This CDR3 comprises 17 residues. Germline values: CDR1 MNHEY, CDR2 SMNVEV (reference sequence). V dropped 6 bases and J dropped 1; count of bases not matched to a gene: 8.

The V gene is TRBV7-2, the J gene TRBJ1-5, with D possibly being TRBD1 (5 bases). CDR3 size: 14 residues. V lost 1 base and J 6 bases, leaving 10 bases between the germline ends. Germline CDR1 reads SGHTA; CDR2 reads FQGNSA. The DNA of the CDR3 is TGTGCCAGCAGCTTAGATCCGGGGGTTCAGCCCCAGCATTTT. Its translation: CASSLDPGVQPQHF. The whole variable domain, remainder taken from reference TRBV7-2 and TRBJ1-5, is GAGVSQSPSNKVTEKGKDVELRCDPISGHTALYWYRQSLGQGLEFLIYFQGNSAPDKSGLPSDRFSAERTGGSVSTLTIQRTQQEDSAVYLCASSLDPGVQPQHFGDGTRLSIL.

This clonotype was counted only a few times. J is TRBJ2-7 and V is TRBV7-9; TRBD1 might be the D (6 bases). The V and J ends lost 5 bases and 7 bases respectively, with 9 bases between them. This CDR3 is built from 11 residues. Germline V gene data show CDR1 as SEHNR and CDR2 as FQNEAQ (reference sequence). The CDR3 is CASSIQGEQYF. In DNA, the CDR3 is TGTGCCAGCAGCATACAGGGAGAGCAGTACTTC.

The rearrangement uses TRBV27 and TRBJ2-1; 7 nucleotides align to TRBD1. The CDR3 has 16 residues. J lost 0 bases, V lost 3 bases, and 5 bases had no gene match. In germline, CDR1 is MNHEY, CDR2 SMNVEV (reference sequence). For the CDR3, the DNA is TGTGCCAGCAGTTTCACAGGGGCGAGCTCCTACAATGAGCAGTTCTTC. It encodes CASSFTGASSYNEQFF.

This clonotype was picked up many times. The chain links TRBV13 to TRBJ2-3; tentatively, D is TRBD2 (6 bases). This CDR3 is built from 15 residues. V dropped 3 bases and J dropped 8 bases, with 18 bases sitting between them. The germline V gene has CDR1 PRHDT and CDR2 FYEKMQ (reference sequence). As DNA, the CDR3 is TGTGCCAGCAGCTTCCCTTTAGCGGTGACGGGTACGCAGTATTTT. Its translation: CASSFPLAVTGTQYF.

There are a few counts of this clonotype. CDR3 nucleotide sequence: TGTGCCAGCAGCTTAACGAGTGTGGCACCCGGGGAGCTGTTTTTT. Encoded protein: CASSLTSVAPGELFF. The rearrangement joins TRBV7-3 to TRBJ2-2; D remains unclear. This CDR3 region has 15 residues. In germline, CDR1 is SGHTA, CDR2 FQGTGA. V lost 0 bases to trimming and J lost 6 bases, with 11 bases between them.

This clonotype came up many times. The J gene is TRBJ2-1, the V gene TRBV28; D gene uncertain. The CDR3 is 12 amino acids. V was clipped by 4 bases and J by 8 bases, with 9 bases between them. Germline CDR1 MDHEN, CDR2 SYDVKM. The CDR3 spells CASSWGWDEQFF. The CDR3 DNA sequence: TGTGCCAGCAGTTGGGGTTGGGATGAGCAGTTCTTC.

This clonotype showed up just a few times. The chain uses TRBV19 and TRBJ2-1, with 7 bases that match TRBD2. The CDR3 extends over 14 amino acids. CDR1 and CDR2 (germline): LNHDA, SQIVND (reference sequence). V was clipped by 6 bases and J by 3 bases; unmatched bases: 5. The CDR3 DNA reads as TGTGCCAGTAGCGGGGGGAAGAACTACAATGAGCAGTTCTTC. This codes for CASSGGKNYNEQFF. The variable domain in full, completed from reference TRBV19 and TRBJ2-1, reads DGGITQSPKYLFRKEGQNVTLSCEQNLNHDAMYWYRQDPGQGLRLIYYSQIVNDFQKGDIAEGYSVSREKKESFPLTVTSAQKNPTAFYLCASSGGKNYNEQFFGPGTRLTVL.

This clonotype was found many times. This chain links TRBV5-5 with TRBJ2-3; D remains unclear. The CDR3 extends over 13 amino acids. CDR1 SGHKS and CDR2 YYEKEE come from the germline V gene (reference sequence). The ends were cut back, 7 bases at V and 5 bases at J, with 14 bases in the middle. In nucleotides, the CDR3 is TGTGCCAGCTCCCTGTTAGGCGGAGATACGCAGTATTTT. This translates into CASSLLGGDTQYF.

This clonotype has a handful of counts. The genes are TRBV6-1 and TRBJ1-3; no clear D. The V and J ends lost 7 bases and 0 bases respectively, with 13 bases between them. The CDR3 is 15 residues long. Germline CDR1 MNHNS, CDR2 SASEGT. DNA for the CDR3: TGTGCCAGCAATCGTGGCCGAAGCTCTGGAAACACCATATATTTT. Translated, it gives CASNRGRSSGNTIYF.

This clonotype was counted many times. This rearrangement joins TRBV27 to TRBJ1-1; D is possibly TRBD1 (6 bases). V was shortened by 2 bases and J by 8 bases, with 12 bases between the two germline ends. CDR3 length: 13 residues. CDR1 and CDR2 from the germline V gene are MNHEY and SMNVEV (reference sequence). The CDR3 bases are TGTGCCAGCAGTTTAGATAGGACAGTAGAAGCTTTCTTT. This translates into CASSLDRTVEAFF.

This clonotype occurred many times. J is TRBJ1-5 and V is TRBV10-3, with D unclear. This CDR3 contains 15 residues. V was shortened by 8 bases and J by 4 bases, with 18 bases between the two germline ends. Germline CDR1 is ENHRY and CDR2 is SYGVKD. The CDR3 reads CAIGSVSLRNQPQHF. In DNA form, the CDR3 reads TGTGCCATCGGCTCGGTCTCTCTTCGGAATCAGCCCCAGCATTTT.

At least ten counts were recorded for this clonotype. The chain combines TRBV12-3 or TRBV12-4 with TRBJ2-2; the D gene is possibly TRBD2 (6 bases). Trimming removed 1 base at V and 5 bases at J, with 8 bases between. This CDR3 is 14 amino acids long. CDR3 nucleotide sequence: TGTGCCAGCAGTTTAGTGGAGGGGACCGGGGAGCTGTTTTTT. This sequence encodes CASSLVEGTGELFF.

This clonotype came up many times. The chain has TRBV5-5 and TRBJ1-1; D not certain. The V gene's germline CDR1 is SGHKS and CDR2 YYEKEE (reference sequence). V was cut by 0 bases and J by 5 bases, with 8 bases left in between. The CDR3 runs 13 residues. In DNA, the CDR3 is TGTGCCAGCAGCTTGGCCCCAGGAACTGAAGCTTTCTTT. Its translation: CASSLAPGTEAFF.

This clonotype was found many times. V is TRBV7-2 and J is TRBJ2-4; 7 bases align to TRBD1. Germline-derived CDR1 and CDR2 are SGHTA and FQGNSA. With 3 bases clipped from V and 12 bases from J, the junction kept 8 bases outside the gene matches. The CDR3 length is 13 residues. CDR3 amino acids: CASSFDRAGYQYF. CDR3 nucleotide sequence: TGTGCCAGCAGCTTCGACAGGGCAGGTTATCAGTACTTC.

This clonotype was observed a handful of times. The chain carries TRBV5-6 and TRBJ2-1, with unresolved D. In germline, CDR1 is SGHDT, CDR2 YYEEEE. The CDR3 is 11 residues long. V shed 3 bases and J shed 5 bases, with 3 bases lying between them. CDR3: CASSWDNEQFF. The DNA for the CDR3 is TGTGCCAGCAGCTGGGACAATGAGCAGTTCTTC.

This clonotype was picked up many times. The gene calls are TRBV28 and TRBJ2-7; D assignment may be TRBD1 or TRBD2 (5 bases each). Germline lookup yields CDR1 MDHEN and CDR2 SYDVKM. V lost 4 bases and J 7 bases, leaving 17 bases between the germline ends. This CDR3 has 14 amino acids. CDR3 nucleotide sequence: TGTGCCAGCAGTTCCCACAGGCCCGAGGGTGAGCAGTACTTC. Its protein product is CASSSHRPEGEQYF.

On this clonotype: Just one base apart from a much larger clone, this may be a read error. The V gene is TRBV4-3, the J gene TRBJ2-1; TRBD1 or TRBD2 may be the D gene (6 bases each). The CDR3 runs to 15 residues. CDR1 and CDR2 (germline): LGHNA, YSLEER. CDR3 DNA: TGCGTCAGCAGCCAATGGGGGGCAGGTAACAATGAGCAGTTCTTC. This sequence encodes CVSSQWGAGNNEQFF.

The sample holds many counts of this clonotype. The CDR3 spells CASSFSGGNEQFF. Here the CDR3 DNA reads TGTGCCAGCAGTTTTAGCGGGGGCAATGAGCAGTTCTTC. The chain carries TRBV2 and TRBJ2-1; 9 bases fit TRBD2. With 5 bases clipped from V and 6 bases from J, the junction kept 2 bases outside the gene matches. The CDR3 is 13 residues long. Per the germline V gene, CDR1 is SNHLY and CDR2 is FYNNEI.

There are many counts of this clonotype. This chain joins TRBV7-3 and TRBJ2-3, with D tentatively TRBD2 (6 bases). The CDR3 consists of 14 residues. Germline V gives CDR1 SGHTA, CDR2 FQGTGA. V was trimmed by 6 bases and J by 0 bases, leaving 10 bases between them. The CDR3 spells CASSSGTSTDTQYF. CDR3 DNA: TGTGCCAGCAGTTCCGGGACTAGCACAGATACGCAGTATTTT.

This rearrangement joins TRBV2 to TRBJ2-5; D call uncertain. Germline lookup yields CDR1 SNHLY and CDR2 FYNNEI. Trimming removed 3 bases at V and 13 bases at J, with 12 bases between. The CDR3 has 11 residues. The CDR3: CASSEVTLRYF. In DNA form, the CDR3 reads TGTGCCAGCAGTGAGGTAACACTCAGGTACTTC.

In its sample, this clonotype was seen many times. This chain connects TRBV5-1 to TRBJ1-5; D ambiguous. Germline V gives CDR1 SGHRS, CDR2 YFSETQ. Trimming stripped 1 base from V and 0 bases from J, with 8 bases between. The CDR3 contains 15 residues. CDR3 region: CASSLNTDSNQPQHF. CDR3 bases: TGCGCCAGCAGCTTGAATACTGATAGCAATCAGCCCCAGCATTTT.

There are many counts of this clonotype. This chain joins TRBV5-1 and TRBJ2-2; the match to TRBD1 covers 8 bases. With V trimmed by 4 bases and J by 4 bases, 6 bases remained unmatched. From germline, CDR1 is SGHRS and CDR2 YFSETQ. This CDR3 contains 15 residues. The CDR3 nucleotides are TGCGCCAGCAGCGCCGGACAGGGTGGCACCGGGGAGCTGTTTTTT. Translated: CASSAGQGGTGELFF.

The table lists this clonotype with a few counts. J is TRBJ2-7 and V is TRBV27; tentatively, D is TRBD2 (5 bases). Germline lookup yields CDR1 MNHEY and CDR2 SMNVEV (reference sequence). Trimming shortened V by 0 bases and J by 1 base, and 10 bases separated the two germline ends. The CDR3 loop spans 15 amino acids. CDR3 coding DNA: TGTGCCAGCAGTTTATCGGTGCGGGTATCCTACGAGCAGTACTTC. Translation: CASSLSVRVSYEQYF.

J is TRBJ2-1 and V is TRBV20-1, with a weak D call TRBD2 (5 bases). This CDR3 spans 14 amino acids. The germline CDR1 and CDR2 sequences are DFQATT and SNEGSKA (reference sequence). Deletions cut 3 bases from V and 6 bases from J, with 15 bases between. CDR3 bases: TGCAGTGCTAGTTCGCCGGGGAAAGGCAATGAGCAGTTCTTC. Residues: CSASSPGKGNEQFF.

This clonotype was counted at least ten times. CDR3: CASSIGLGIRNNEQFF. The DNA of the CDR3 is TGTGCCAGTAGTATAGGGTTAGGGATTAGGAACAATGAGCAGTTCTTC. The J gene is TRBJ2-1, the V gene TRBV19; no definite D call. CDR1 and CDR2 from the germline V gene are LNHDA and SQIVND (reference sequence). The CDR3 length is 16 residues. V was clipped by 1 base and J by 5 bases, with 15 bases between them.

Remarks on this clonotype: A clone one base away is much larger, so this may be a read error. The chain links TRBV4-1 to TRBJ2-3; D may be TRBD2 (5 bases). Per germline, CDR1 MGHRA and CDR2 YSYEKL. The V gene lost 4 bases and the J gene lost 6 bases, with 17 bases spanning the gap. This CDR3 contains 15 residues. The CDR3 loop reads CASSPLAWVADTQYF. The DNA of the CDR3 is TGCGCCAGCAGCCCCTTAGCGTGGGTCGCCGATACGCAGTATTTT.

This clonotype was seen a handful of times. The chain carries TRBV19 and TRBJ2-1; TRBD1 matches at 7 bases. CDR1 is LNHDA, CDR2 SQIVND, per germline (reference sequence). V dropped 4 bases and J dropped 9; count of bases not matched to a gene: 3. This CDR3 has 12 amino acids. The chain's CDR3 is CASSTDRAEQFF. The DNA of the CDR3 is TGTGCCAGTAGTACCGACAGGGCTGAGCAGTTCTTC.

There are many counts of this clonotype. The chain has TRBV9 and TRBJ1-1; no clear D. Germline V lookup: CDR1 SGDLS, CDR2 YYNGEE. The CDR3 consists of 14 residues. V shed 0 bases and J shed 0 bases, with 6 bases lying between them. For the CDR3, the DNA is TGTGCCAGCAGCGTAGCTTCGATGAACACTGAAGCTTTCTTT. This codes for CASSVASMNTEAFF.